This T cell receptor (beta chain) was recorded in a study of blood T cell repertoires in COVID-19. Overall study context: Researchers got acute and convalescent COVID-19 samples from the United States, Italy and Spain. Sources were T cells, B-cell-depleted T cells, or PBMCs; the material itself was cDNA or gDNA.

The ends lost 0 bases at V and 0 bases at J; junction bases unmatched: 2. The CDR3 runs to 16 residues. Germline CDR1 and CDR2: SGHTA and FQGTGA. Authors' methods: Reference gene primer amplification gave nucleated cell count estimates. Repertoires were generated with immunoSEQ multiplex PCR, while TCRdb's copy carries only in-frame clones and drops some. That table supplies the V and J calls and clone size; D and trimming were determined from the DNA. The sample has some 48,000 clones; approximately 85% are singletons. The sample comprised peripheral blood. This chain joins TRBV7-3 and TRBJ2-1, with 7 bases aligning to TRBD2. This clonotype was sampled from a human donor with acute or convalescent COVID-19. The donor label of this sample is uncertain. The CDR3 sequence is CASSLTGGSSYNEQFF. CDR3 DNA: TGTGCCAGCAGCTTAACCGGCGGGAGCTCCTACAATGAGCAGTTCTTC.